The entry that follows covers one T cell receptor (beta chain) sequence. This clonotype was seen repeatedly, ten times or more. Its antigen has not been determined. Nothing much larger sits one base from this clone, and base qualities are not available. The CDR3 starts with the cysteine, ends with the phenylalanine, and has 17 residues. Just CDR3 DNA is preserved here, 51 bases in frame from base 1. The germline V gene specifies MDHEN as CDR1 and SYDVKM as CDR2. V is cut back by 8 bases and J by 0 bases, with 9 bases in the junction unmatched. TCR libraries were constructed from about 400 ng RNA using the Immunoverse kit, and molecular barcoded adaptors covering alpha/delta and beta/gamma chains were employed. The same RNA used for transcriptome sequencing was used for TCR library preparation. Sequencing of the TCR libraries was done on an Illumina HiSeq 4000 with 2 x 150 cycles. For the original study's pipeline: MiXCR aligned TCR reads to human V, D, J and C references and assembled the aligned reads into CDR3 clonotypes, with quality filtering and error correction included. The tcR package in R was used for analysis of clonotype counts and gene usage diversity. For inspection of raw mapping reads, RNA-seq reads were mapped by STAR aligner version 2.5.3a onto GRCh37 of the human genome. To test how sequencing depth affected the clonotypes detected, IR-seq fastq files were randomly downsampled with Seqtk 1.3. TCRdb applied fastp at Q25 and MiXCR to the public reads, then kept only in-frame beta chains. Rows are unified per CDR3 protein, each entry keeping the most common DNA and genes. These V and J calls rely on TCRdb rather than the paper's analysis. A total of tens of thousands of distinct CDR3 sequences appear in this sample, about 19% of them only once. The ten most abundant clones make up roughly an eighth of the sample.

This entry belongs to a study of read filtering for tumor transcriptome and immune sequencing (TCRdb year 2020). Regarding the complete study: The cohort had around 16 male and some 15 female patients with a mean age of roughly 66 years, ranging from about 45 to 85. After DNase treatment, whole-transcriptome libraries were prepared with the TruSeq RNA Access Library Prep Kit. One main goal was a read-filtering strategy for immune repertoire data, in particular deciding whether clonotypes backed by only one read should be removed. By revised international staging, 8 patients were R-ISS I, about 17 were R-ISS II and over five were R-ISS III. Using the same bone marrow samples, the study ran both targeted immune repertoire sequencing and bulk whole-transcriptome sequencing and then compared the TCR repertoires from each method. TCR-region mapped reads per sample ranged from about 4.05 to 11 million with IR-seq versus only roughly 75 to 1273 with RNA-seq. Summary of the overall study and its limitations: The sorted CD138-negative fraction was composed of a mixed bone marrow immune population rather than of purified T cells. In IR-seq, 80% to 85% of clonotypes but 3% to 4.5% of total reads were represented by single-read clonotypes, whereas in RNA-seq, around 75% of clonotypes and more than 35% of reads were represented by single-read clonotypes. The correlation between IR-seq and RNA-seq shared clonotype proportions rose when single-read clonotypes were removed. Compared with RNA-seq, IR-seq captured clonotypes at much greater depth and more reliably, and a smaller IR-seq throughput was enough to identify most of the shared clonotypes.

Bone marrow was sampled from every patient at the time of active disease. Bone marrow mononuclear cells were isolated by Ficoll-Hypaque density gradient centrifugation. To remove myeloma plasma cells, the cells were labeled with CD138 magnetic microbeads on a MACS separator, and CD138-negative cells were then collected by negative selection. Purity of the isolated cells was checked by flow cytometry on an Attune NxT using CD138 antibodies. TRIzol reagent was used to extract total RNA, which was then quantified with a NanoDrop spectrophotometer. Paired RNA-seq and IR-seq were performed on the CD138-negative bone marrow sample of each patient.

The sequence links TRBV28 to TRBJ2-7; 14 middle bases align to TRBD2. The TCR sequence derives from a donor at least 40 years old with multiple myeloma. The sample comprised a population of CD138-negative cells sorted from bone marrow. The cell subset or site label here, explained by the study, means: bone marrow mononuclear cells depleted of CD138+ plasma/myeloma cells by negative magnetic selection. The CDR3 here reads CASSSPGTSGSSYEQYF. The bases are TGTGCCAGCTCCTCCCCCGGGACTAGCGGGAGCTCCTACGAGCAGTACTTC. The full variable domain, completed from the reference TRBV28 and TRBJ2-7 proteins outside the CDR3, reads DVKVTQSSRYLVKRTGEKVFLECVQDMDHENMFWYRQDPGLGLRLIYFSYDVKMKEKGDIPEGYSVSREKKERFSLILESASTNQTSMYLCASSSPGTSGSSYEQYFGPGTRLTVT.